The TCR beta chain described here comes from a study of CD8+ T cells in alopecia areata. This CDR3 has 13 amino acids. CDR1 and CDR2 from the germline V gene are SEHNR and FQNEAQ (reference sequence). The V gene lost 5 bases and the J gene lost 0 bases, with 8 bases spanning the gap. The treatment was: oral pan-JAK inhibitor, 5-10 mg twice daily. Extracted RNA was reverse transcribed into cDNA, the sequencing template. Libraries were prepared by immunoSEQ multiplex PCR; TCRdb keeps only in-frame clonotypes and omits some of them. The repertoire holds under 130,000 clones, 85% to 90% seen once, with around 10% in the top ten.

The receptor comes from a human donor with alopecia areata. The sequencing used CD8+ T cells sorted from blood, collected at approximately week 34, from a patient treated with tofacitinib. V is TRBV7-9 and J is TRBJ2-7, with D tentatively TRBD1 (5 bases). The CDR3 loop reads CASSRQSSYEQYF. The CDR3 nucleotides are TGTGCCAGCAGCAGACAGAGCTCCTACGAGCAGTACTTC.